Detailed here is one T cell receptor (beta chain). Its antigen is still unknown. This sample is part of a study of OX40 agonist ivuxolimab in advanced cancers. Study background: Patients received ivuxolimab, an intravenous treatment, every 2 weeks at 0.01 to 10 mg/kg. Those enrolled were approximately 83% male, with a mean age of 60 years and ages from 23 to 79. General observations from the study: There was clonal expansion of CD4+ and CD8+ blood T cells by week 6 at 0.1 to 3.0 mg/kg.

Germline values: CDR1 MDHEN, CDR2 SYDVKM. This CDR3 is built from 13 residues. Trimming left V 7 bases short and J 4 bases short, with 13 bases between. Systemic immunosuppression or autoimmune disease history was grounds to exclude patients. Here immunoSEQ multiplex PCR was the method, and the copy in TCRdb shows in-frame clones only, minus some. The table shows around 55,000 clones, with about nine tenths occurring only once. The sequence came from an adult with an advanced solid tumor such as melanoma, head and neck, liver or kidney cancer. The sample consisted of CD4+ or CD8+ T cells sorted from blood, taken in a trial of the OX40 agonist ivuxolimab. The V and J genes are TRBV28 and TRBJ1-2; D call uncertain. CDR3 amino acids: CASTEFPVYGYTF. CDR3 coding DNA: TGTGCCAGCACCGAATTCCCCGTCTATGGCTACACCTTC.